The clone carrying this T cell receptor (beta chain) was observed a handful of times. Its target is not known. These data come from a study of T-cell memory formation after mild COVID-19. Trimming took off 0 bases at V and 6 bases at J, with 11 bases between the two ends. The germline gives CDR1 LNHNV, CDR2 YYDKDF (reference sequence). The CDR3 covers 14 residues. UMIs and sample barcodes were carried by the TCR alpha and TCR beta cDNA libraries that 5'RACE produced using constant-segment primers. From the 5' RACE reads, TCRdb called clonotypes with MiXCR, one entry per CDR3 protein. The sample has 260,000 or so distinct CDR3 sequences, around 17% seen once. The study, taken as a whole, reports: Mainly in CM and EM were contracting CD4+ clones; CD8+ were in EMRA.

The sequence was collected from a man between 18 and 35 years old who had mild COVID-19 (a few samples of this study predate the infection). Cell type and time point are not known. The source material was PBMCs or a T cell subset sorted from them (not recorded which). The J gene is TRBJ1-1, the V gene TRBV15, with D tentatively TRBD1 (5 bases). CDR3 in amino acids: CATSRDLGVSEAFF. CDR3 coding DNA: TGTGCCACCAGCAGAGATCTGGGGGTCTCTGAAGCTTTCTTT.